Each of the 32 T cell receptor beta chains below was sequenced from the same sample in a study of blood T cells in healthy people across ages. The authors ran a second PCR of about 6 to 11 cycles using a sample-barcoded 5' primer and a J-beta primer mix. Via MiXCR, TCRdb re-called the 5' RACE reads, giving one row per CDR3 protein. The table has around 780,000 distinct CDR3 sequences, around 50% seen once. Input material: blood. These receptors came from a man aged 40-49 years in good health.

There are a few counts of this clonotype. CDR3 DNA sequence: TGTGCCAGCAGCTCTCCCAAGTCCGGGGCCCAGGACTATGGCTACACCTTC. Protein sequence: CASSSPKSGAQDYGYTF. The rearrangement joins TRBV7-9 to TRBJ1-2; D perhaps matches TRBD1 (5 bases). V was pared by 4 bases and J by 3 bases, with 21 bases between. Germline V CDR1 and CDR2: SEHNR, FQNEAQ (reference sequence). The CDR3 is 17 amino acids. Using reference TRBV7-9 and TRBJ1-2 for the parts outside the CDR3, the full variable domain is DTGVSQNPRHKITKRGQNVTFRCDPISEHNRLYWYRQTLGQGPEFLTYFQNEAQLEKSRLLSDRFSAERPKGSFSTLEIQRTEQGDSAMYLCASSSPKSGAQDYGYTFGSGTRLTVV.

The V and J genes are TRBV6-2 or TRBV6-3 and TRBJ2-5, with unresolved D. This CDR3 is built from 14 residues. Looked up from germline, CDR1 is MNHEY and CDR2 is SVGEGT. V was clipped by 2 bases and J by 13 bases, with 20 bases between them. The CDR3 DNA follows: TGTGCCAGCAGTTACGCGGTCTTCCCGGCAGGCTCGTACTTC. Protein product: CASSYAVFPAGSYF.

The chain joins TRBV12-3 or TRBV12-4 to TRBJ1-6; D may be TRBD1 (6 bases). With 5 bases removed from V and 7 bases from J, the gap between germline ends came to 12 bases. This CDR3 is 14 amino acids long. DNA for the CDR3: TGTGCCAGCAGTCCGACAGGAGTGAATTCACCCCTCCACTTT. Translated: CASSPTGVNSPLHF.

This clonotype was recorded a few times. The chain combines TRBV29-1 with TRBJ1-2, with TRBD1 as a possible D gene (5 bases). CDR3 size: 11 residues. V was trimmed by 2 bases and J by 6 bases, leaving 7 bases between them. Germline V gene lookup returns CDR1 SQVTM and CDR2 ANQGSEA. CDR3 nucleotide sequence: TGCAGCGTTGAAATGGGGGATGGCTACACCTTC. This encodes CSVEMGDGYTF. Complete variable domain (other parts from reference TRBV29-1 and TRBJ1-2): SAVISQKPSRDICQRGTSLTIQCQVDSQVTMMFWYRQQPGQSLTLIATANQGSEATYESGFVIDKFPISRPNLTFSTLTVSNMSPEDSSIYLCSVEMGDGYTFGSGTRLTVV.

In this sample, this clonotype turned up many times. The gene calls are TRBV6-4 and TRBJ2-3, with 7 nucleotides matching TRBD2. Germline values: CDR1 MRHNA, CDR2 SNTAGT. V lost 8 bases to trimming and J lost 2 bases; unmatched junction nucleotides: 10. There are 15 residues in the CDR3. CDR3 loop: CASSKGLGPTDTQYF. CDR3 DNA: TGTGCCAGCTCCAAAGGACTAGGACCCACAGATACGCAGTATTTT.

The chain has TRBV7-2 and TRBJ2-4; 11 positions agree with TRBD2. Germline CDR1 SGHTA, CDR2 FQGNSA. Germline trimming cut 7 bases from V and 13 bases from J; bases unmatched to any gene: 12. The CDR3 is made up of 14 amino acids. The CDR3 spells CASTRTSGPYVQYF. DNA for the CDR3: TGTGCCAGCACCCGGACTAGCGGGCCCTACGTGCAGTACTTC.

The chain has TRBV27 and TRBJ1-6; D unclear. Between the trimmed V and J ends, which lost 6 bases and 6 bases, there was a span of 6 bases. Germline CDR1 is MNHEY and CDR2 is SMNVEV (reference sequence). The CDR3 consists of 12 residues. CDR3 in amino acids: CASRTFNSPLHF. The CDR3 DNA reads as TGTGCCAGCAGGACCTTTAATTCACCCCTCCACTTT.

The chain links TRBV6-5 to TRBJ2-5; D perhaps matches TRBD2 (7 bases). V was shortened by 3 bases and J by 5 bases, with 16 bases between the two germline ends. CDR3 length: 15 residues. The germline V gene has CDR1 MNHEY and CDR2 SVGAGI. Here the CDR3 reads CASSYLGGAGETQYF. The CDR3 region has the DNA TGTGCCAGCAGTTATTTGGGGGGGGCGGGGGAGACCCAGTACTTC.

This clonotype has a handful of counts. J is TRBJ2-3 and V is TRBV6-5; a possible D gene is TRBD1 (6 bases). This CDR3 has 16 residues. Looked up from germline, CDR1 is MNHEY and CDR2 is SVGAGI. Deletions cut 0 bases from V and 2 bases from J, with 12 bases between. In DNA, the CDR3 is TGTGCCAGCAGTTACTCTCCAGGGGCTCTCACAGATACGCAGTATTTT. Translation: CASSYSPGALTDTQYF.

The chain links TRBV6-5 to TRBJ2-2; TRBD1 might be the D (7 bases). V was pared by 0 bases and J by 1 base, with 12 bases between. The CDR3 sequence is 17 residues long. Per germline, CDR1 MNHEY and CDR2 SVGAGI. CDR3 in amino acids: CASSYSTGRLNTGELFF. The CDR3 coding sequence is TGTGCCAGCAGTTACTCGACAGGGAGGTTGAACACCGGGGAGCTGTTTTTT.

CDR3 sequence reads: CSVSNRGAHTQYF. Here the CDR3 DNA reads TGCAGCGTTAGTAACAGGGGAGCGCATACGCAGTATTTT. The rearrangement uses TRBV29-1 and TRBJ2-3, with 7 bases identical to TRBD1. The J segment lost 7 bases and the V segment lost 5 bases, leaving 9 bases of the junction unmatched. Germline CDR1 SQVTM, CDR2 ANQGSEA. This CDR3 contains 13 residues.

In its sample, this clonotype was seen a few times. The gene calls are TRBV15 and TRBJ2-1, with D possibly matching TRBD2 (6 bases). Germline CDR1 LNHNV, CDR2 YYDKDF (reference sequence). The CDR3 is made up of 15 amino acids. V lost 0 bases and J lost 11, with 17 bases in between. The CDR3 nucleotides read TGTGCCACCAGCAGAGAAGGGAGTTGGCGGGGACAGCAGTTCTTC. It is translated as CATSREGSWRGQQFF. Variable domain in full (rest from reference TRBV15 and TRBJ2-1): DAMVIQNPRYQVTQFGKPVTLSCSQTLNHNVMYWYQQKSSQAPKLLFHYYDKDFNNEADTPDNFQSRRPNTSFCFLDIRSPGLGDTAMYLCATSREGSWRGQQFFGPGTRLTVL.

This chain connects TRBV6-2 or TRBV6-3 to TRBJ2-3; no clear D. V gave up 0 bases and J gave up 6 bases, with 19 bases separating them. The CDR3 totals 17 residues. Germline V CDR1 and CDR2: MNHEY, SVGEGT. CDR3 DNA: TGTGCCAGCAGTTACTCGAGTGCCCACCTTGCTCCTGATACGCAGTATTTT. Translated: CASSYSSAHLAPDTQYF.

This sequence joins TRBV29-1 and TRBJ2-7, with no clear D. Judging by the DNA end, TRBJ2-5 fits better; the J call may be wrong. The CDR3 sequence is 12 residues long. Germline V CDR1 and CDR2: SQVTM, ANQGSEA. In DNA form, the CDR3 reads TGCAGCGCTAGGCTCAGTCAAGAGACCCAGTACTTC. Amino acids: CSARLSQETQYF.

This clonotype has more than one count but fewer than ten. The chain joins TRBV7-6 to TRBJ2-1; D is ambiguous. CDR1 SGHVS and CDR2 FNYEAQ come from the germline V gene. This CDR3 is built from 12 residues. Trimming cost V 4 bases and J 10 bases, with 11 bases left between them. The CDR3 DNA follows: TGTGCCAGCAGCTCGGAAGACTGGGAGCAGTTCTTC. Translation: CASSSEDWEQFF.

J is TRBJ2-3 and V is TRBV29-1; D ambiguous. Trimming took off 3 bases at V and 3 bases at J, with 10 bases between the two ends. CDR3 length: 13 amino acids. Germline V gives CDR1 SQVTM, CDR2 ANQGSEA. The CDR3 nucleotides are TGCAGCGTTGAGGTCGTAGGAACAGATACGCAGTATTTT. It is translated as CSVEVVGTDTQYF.

V is TRBV3-1 and J is TRBJ1-2; D unresolved. CDR1 is LGHDT, CDR2 YNNKEL, per germline (reference sequence). The CDR3 runs to 14 residues. V was pared by 4 bases and J by 7 bases, with 16 bases between. CDR3 region: CASSPAQTVSGYTF. DNA for the CDR3: TGTGCCAGCAGCCCCGCCCAGACGGTTTCTGGCTACACCTTC.

The V gene is TRBV5-1, the J gene TRBJ1-2; no clear D gene. CDR1 is SGHRS, CDR2 YFSETQ, per germline. The CDR3 spans 14 residues. V lost 0 bases and J lost 4, with 10 bases in between. The CDR3 coding sequence is TGCGCCAGCAGCTTGGCCCCTGGTTCCTATGGCTACACCTTC. Translated, it gives CASSLAPGSYGYTF.

The chain employs TRBV20-1 and TRBJ2-3; D remains unclear. Per the germline V gene, CDR1 is DFQATT and CDR2 is SNEGSKA (reference sequence). The V end was cut by 2 bases, the J end by 5 bases, with 17 bases between. The CDR3 contains 15 residues. The CDR3 DNA is TGCAGTGCTAGACCCTCTGGAGTTCGGAAAGATACGCAGTATTTT. This sequence encodes CSARPSGVRKDTQYF.

CDR3: CSARGTGTGGRETQYF. As DNA, the CDR3 is TGCAGTGCTAGAGGGACCGGGACAGGGGGGCGAGAGACCCAGTACTTC. The V call is TRBV20-1, the J call TRBJ2-5; TRBD1 agrees at 11 bases. After removal of 1 base from V and 4 bases from J, the junction contained 8 bases not matched to a gene. This CDR3 spans 16 amino acids. Germline assignment: CDR1 DFQATT and CDR2 SNEGSKA (reference sequence).

The chain links TRBV28 to TRBJ2-5, with 11 positions matching TRBD2. Trimming cost V 6 bases and J 5 bases; bases outside gene matches: 5. The CDR3 runs 14 residues. Germline CDR1 is MDHEN and CDR2 is SYDVKM. This CDR3 reads CASRQTSGVETQYF. The DNA for the CDR3 is TGTGCCAGCAGACAGACTAGCGGGGTTGAGACCCAGTACTTC. The entire variable domain, with the rest obtained from reference TRBV28 and TRBJ2-5, is as follows: DVKVTQSSRYLVKRTGEKVFLECVQDMDHENMFWYRQDPGLGLRLIYFSYDVKMKEKGDIPEGYSVSREKKERFSLILESASTNQTSMYLCASRQTSGVETQYFGPGTRLLVL.

This clonotype was seen ten or more times. The chain carries TRBV7-2 and TRBJ2-5, with 9 bases that match TRBD1. The CDR3 totals 15 residues. The germline V gene encodes CDR1 SGHTA and CDR2 FQGNSA. V shed 5 bases and J 5 bases; nucleotides not matched to a gene: 9. The CDR3 bases are TGTGCCAGCAGCCCTCCGGGACAGGGTGGGGAGACCCAGTACTTC. Its translation: CASSPPGQGGETQYF. The full variable domain, with the rest looked up from reference TRBV7-2 and TRBJ2-5, is GAGVSQSPSNKVTEKGKDVELRCDPISGHTALYWYRQSLGQGLEFLIYFQGNSAPDKSGLPSDRFSAERTGGSVSTLTIQRTQQEDSAVYLCASSPPGQGGETQYFGPGTRLLVL.

This clonotype was found many times. The chain combines TRBV12-3 or TRBV12-4 with TRBJ2-3; possibly TRBD1 for D (7 bases). The length of the CDR3 is 17 residues. V was cut by 5 bases and J by 1 base, with 19 bases left in between. CDR3 sequence (DNA): TGTGCCAGCAGTCCAGGGGGGCACTTCTTGGGCACAGATACGCAGTATTTT. Translating it yields CASSPGGHFLGTDTQYF.

V usage is TRBV5-1 and J usage is TRBJ2-5; TRBD2 aligns across 10 bases. The assigned J gene may be wrong: the sequence end matches TRBJ2-7 better. Germline V lookup: CDR1 SGHRS, CDR2 YFSETQ. The CDR3 consists of 17 residues. The CDR3 DNA sequence: TGCGCCAGCAGCTGGAGGGGGTCTAGCGGGGGCGACTACGAGCAGTACTTC. It encodes CASSWRGSSGGDYEQYF.

This sequence joins TRBV4-2 and TRBJ2-3; possibly TRBD2 for D (6 bases). CDR3 length: 15 residues. CDR1 LGHNA and CDR2 YNFKEQ come from the germline V gene. The V end lost 0 bases, the J end lost 2 bases, and 9 bases lay between the germline ends. The CDR3 reads CASSQDPGDTDTQYF. CDR3 sequence (DNA): TGTGCCAGCAGCCAAGACCCGGGAGACACAGATACGCAGTATTTT.

This sequence joins TRBV28 and TRBJ1-1, with D possibly matching TRBD1 (5 bases). Trimming removed 5 bases from V and 6 bases from J, with 19 bases in between. There are 15 residues in the CDR3. CDR1 MDHEN and CDR2 SYDVKM come from the germline V gene. The CDR3 is CASSNTHAGEAEAFF. The CDR3 DNA is TGTGCCAGCAGTAACACCCACGCGGGGGAGGCTGAAGCTTTCTTT.

The gene calls are TRBV20-1 and TRBJ2-6; TRBD1 matches 7 bases. Unmatched junction bases numbered 3, after V lost 1 base and J lost 0 bases. This CDR3 comprises 16 residues. Per germline, CDR1 DFQATT and CDR2 SNEGSKA (reference sequence). DNA of the CDR3: TGCAGTGCTAGAGCGACAGGGCACTCTGGGGCCAACGTCCTGACTTTC. Its protein product is CSARATGHSGANVLTF.

This clonotype has more than one count but fewer than ten. The chain combines TRBV4-1 with TRBJ1-4; possible D gene TRBD1, 5 bases. CDR1 is MGHRA and CDR2 is YSYEKL in the germline V gene. The CDR3 is 16 amino acids. Trimming removed 0 bases from V and 10 bases from J, with 18 bases in between. CDR3 coding DNA: TGCGCCAGCAGCCAAGATGTGGGACGGGGGGGAGGAAAACTGTTTTTT. Protein sequence: CASSQDVGRGGGKLFF.

This chain joins TRBV12-3 or TRBV12-4 and TRBJ2-5, with 12 bases identical to TRBD2. The end of the DNA aligns better with TRBJ2-7, so the J call may be wrong. The CDR3 extends over 15 amino acids. DNA for the CDR3: TGTGCCAGCAGTACCCGGACTAGCGGGATTTACGAGCAGTACTTC. Residues: CASSTRTSGIYEQYF.

J is TRBJ1-2 and V is TRBV10-3, with 9 bases that match TRBD1. Germline CDR1 is ENHRY and CDR2 is SYGVKD. The length of the CDR3 is 17 residues. The V gene end was trimmed by 6 bases and the J gene end by 4 bases; junction bases not matched to a gene: 15. CDR3 sequence (DNA): TGTGCCATCAGCGAGGGCACGCGGACAGGGGCTGGCTATGGCTACACCTTC. Its protein product is CAISEGTRTGAGYGYTF.

The rearrangement joins TRBV6-6 to TRBJ2-5; perhaps D is TRBD1 or TRBD2 (5 bases each). Between the trimmed V and J ends, which lost 11 bases and 2 bases, there was a span of 15 bases. CDR1 and CDR2 from the germline V gene are MNHNY and SVGAGI (reference sequence). The length of the CDR3 is 13 residues. The CDR3 loop reads CAGRSTEQETQYF. CDR3 coding DNA: TGTGCCGGGAGATCGACAGAACAAGAGACCCAGTACTTC.

The V and J genes are TRBV6-5 and TRBJ2-3; D may be TRBD1 (5 bases). Germline V CDR1 and CDR2: MNHEY, SVGAGI. The V and J ends lost 6 bases and 1 base respectively, with 8 bases between them. The CDR3 has 13 amino acids. In nucleotides, the CDR3 is TGTGCCAGCAGGACAGCACGCACAGATACGCAGTATTTT. Amino acids: CASRTARTDTQYF.